Below are 7 T cell receptor beta chains sequenced from a single sample in a study of PD-L1 blockade in urothelial cancer. Time point meaning: peripheral blood 6 weeks after treatment start. The method was immunoSEQ multiplex PCR; TCRdb's version includes in-frame clones alone and lacks a portion of them. The sample carries just over 40,000 clones, roughly 81% recorded once. Here the sequenced sample was PBMCs, taken around atezolizumab (anti-PD-L1) treatment. These receptors originate from a man in his 70s with urothelial cancer.

The chain carries TRBV11-2 and TRBJ2-4, with 14 bases fitting TRBD2. Per germline, CDR1 SGHAT and CDR2 FQNNGV. V gave up 4 bases and J gave up 2 bases; unmatched junction bases: 7. This CDR3 spans 18 amino acids. Here the CDR3 DNA reads TGTGCCAGCAGCTCCCTAAGGACTAGCGGGAGGACCAAAAACATTCAGTACTTC. Its translation is CASSSLRTSGRTKNIQYF.

The chain joins TRBV19 to TRBJ2-3, with a weak D call TRBD2 (5 bases). Trimming stripped 5 bases from V and 2 bases from J, with 17 bases between. This CDR3 has 16 residues. Germline assignment: CDR1 LNHDA and CDR2 SQIVND (reference sequence). The chain's CDR3 is CASSGIKARDTDTQYF. The CDR3 DNA sequence: TGTGCCAGTAGTGGGATTAAAGCGAGGGACACAGATACGCAGTATTTT.

The chain links TRBV5-4 to TRBJ1-5; 7 bases map to TRBD1. CDR1 and CDR2 (germline): SGHNT, YYREEE (reference sequence). The CDR3 totals 14 residues. V lost 4 bases, J lost 5 bases, and 6 bases stayed unmatched. This CDR3 is CASSLRDSHQPQHF. The CDR3 bases are TGTGCCAGCAGCCTCCGGGACAGCCATCAGCCCCAGCATTTT.

This clone was seen a handful of times. This chain uses TRBV11-1 with TRBJ2-7; perhaps TRBD1 as D (6 bases). The CDR3 sequence is 12 residues long. Trimming shortened V by 2 bases and J by 7 bases, and 9 bases separated the two germline ends. Looked up from germline, CDR1 is SGHAT and CDR2 is FQDESV (reference sequence). The DNA for the CDR3 is TGTGCCAGCAGCTTAAACAGGGAAGAGCAGTACTTC. Translation: CASSLNREEQYF.

Written as DNA, the CDR3 is TGTGCCAGCAGTTACTCGAGCAGGAGGGAGACCCAGTACTTC. Translated, it gives CASSYSSRRETQYF. V and J are TRBV6-5 and TRBJ2-5; perhaps TRBD2 as D (5 bases). Trimming cost V 0 bases and J 5 bases, with 10 bases left between them. This CDR3 contains 14 residues. Germline V gene sequence: CDR1 MNHEY, CDR2 SVGAGI.

The chain is built from TRBV19 and TRBJ1-2, with 8 nucleotides matching TRBD1. Germline-derived CDR1 and CDR2 are LNHDA and SQIVND (reference sequence). This CDR3 comprises 16 residues. Germline trimming cut 2 bases from V and 8 bases from J; bases unmatched to any gene: 13. In DNA, the CDR3 is TGTGCCAGTAGTATAATGACAGGGGCCTTGTTGGGGGGCTACACCTTC. The encoded protein is CASSIMTGALLGGYTF.

This clone has a handful of counts. V and J are TRBV19 and TRBJ1-2; 9 nucleotides line up with TRBD1. Germline V CDR1 and CDR2: LNHDA, SQIVND (reference sequence). The CDR3 length is 14 residues. The junction had 5 bases not matched to a gene; V was cut back by 1 base and J by 8 bases. The CDR3 loop is CASSIVGTGSGYTF. The CDR3 DNA follows: TGTGCCAGTAGTATAGTAGGGACAGGGAGCGGCTACACCTTC.